This T cell receptor beta chain was found in a study of blood T cell repertoires in COVID-19. Across the whole study: Italy, Spain and the United States were the sources of the convalescent and acute COVID-19 samples. Sources were T cells, B-cell-depleted T cells, or PBMCs; the material itself was cDNA or gDNA.

This clone has only a few counts. The germline CDR1 and CDR2 sequences are LGHNA and YSLEER. The V end was cut by 0 bases, the J end by 5 bases, with 6 bases between. This CDR3 contains 13 residues. Authors' analysis steps: Nucleated cell number was recorded as an estimate derived from reference gene primer amplification. Measured with immunoSEQ multiplex PCR; TCRdb has only the in-frame clones, and not every one. For V, J and clone size, that table is used; D and trimming come from the DNA. The table lists roughly 57,000 clones, roughly 77% of them singletons. V is TRBV4-3 and J is TRBJ2-3; no firm D call. The source of this sequence is a man aged 65 to 79 with active or convalescent COVID-19. The sequencing sample was made of peripheral blood. The DNA for the CDR3 is TGCGCCAGCAGCCAAGATAGAGTAGATACGCAGTATTTT. Translating it yields CASSQDRVDTQYF.